This passage covers 17 T cell receptor beta chains from one sample sequenced in a study of lymphopenia after photon versus proton radiotherapy. Clones were sequenced by immunoSEQ multiplex PCR, and TCRdb holds only the in-frame ones, with some missing. Here the sample spans 150,000 or so clones, approximately 86% being singletons. Sequencing used peripheral blood, obtained from a patient treated with photon-based radiotherapy. All receptors come from a man aged 50 or older with gastric cancer.

V and J are TRBV9 and TRBJ2-2; weak D call: TRBD1 (5 bases). CDR3 length: 18 residues. Trimming pared 0 bases from V and 6 bases from J, leaving 21 bases between. Germline CDR1 and CDR2: SGDLS and YYNGEE. CDR3 bases: TGTGCCAGCAGCGTAGCTCCATCTGGCCAGGGAAACGCCGGGGAGCTGTTTTTT. Translating gives CASSVAPSGQGNAGELFF. The whole variable domain, remainder taken from reference TRBV9 and TRBJ2-2, is DSGVTQTPKHLITATGQRVTLRCSPRSGDLSVYWYQQSLDQGLQFLIQYYNGEERAKGNILERFSAQQFPDLHSELNLSSLELGDSALYFCASSVAPSGQGNAGELFFGEGSRLTVL.

This CDR3 is CASSRDIGSYEQYF. The CDR3 DNA follows: TGTGCCAGTTCTCGGGACATAGGGTCCTACGAGCAGTACTTC. The V and J genes are TRBV11-2 and TRBJ2-7, with D tentatively TRBD1 (6 bases). The CDR3 spans 14 residues. With 9 bases removed from V and 1 base from J, the gap between germline ends came to 16 bases. Germline-derived CDR1 and CDR2 are SGHAT and FQNNGV.

The chain combines TRBV7-3 with TRBJ1-2; D is unclear. V dropped 1 base and J dropped 7 bases, with 16 bases sitting between them. Germline V CDR1 and CDR2: SGHTA, FQGTGA. The CDR3 runs to 15 residues. This chain's CDR3 is CASSLNSDSNSGYTF. CDR3 nucleotide sequence: TGTGCCAGCAGCTTAAATTCGGACTCAAATTCTGGCTACACCTTC.

The chain carries TRBV5-1 and TRBJ2-5; tentative D call: TRBD1 (5 bases). The ends were cut back, 0 bases at V and 3 bases at J, with 12 bases in the middle. This CDR3 region has 15 residues. CDR1 is SGHRS, CDR2 YFSETQ, per germline. The CDR3 DNA is TGCGCCAGCAGCTTGGCGGCGGACATAGAAGAGACCCAGTACTTC. Protein: CASSLAADIEETQYF.

J is TRBJ2-7 and V is TRBV11-2, with 8 positions matching TRBD2. The CDR3 length is 15 residues. V lost 1 base to trimming and J lost 3 bases; unmatched junction nucleotides: 5. Germline V gene sequence: CDR1 SGHAT, CDR2 FQNNGV. The CDR3 loop is CASSLVPLAGYEQYF. For the CDR3, the DNA is TGTGCCAGCAGCTTAGTCCCCCTAGCGGGCTACGAGCAGTACTTC.

V gene TRBV30 combines with J gene TRBJ1-5, with TRBD1 as a possible D gene (5 bases). Trimming pared 1 base from V and 1 base from J, leaving 17 bases between. The CDR3 is 17 residues long. Germline CDR1 and CDR2: GTSNPN and SVGIG (reference sequence). CDR3 DNA sequence: TGTGCCTGGAGTGGGGGGAAACAGCGTTCGAGCAATCAGCCCCAGCATTTT. This translates into CAWSGGKQRSSNQPQHF.

The rearrangement joins TRBV7-3 to TRBJ2-3; 12 nucleotides agree with TRBD1. J gave up 5 bases and V 5 bases, and 11 bases lay outside the gene matches. Germline V gene lookup returns CDR1 SGHTA and CDR2 FQGTGA. The CDR3 covers 17 residues. As DNA, the CDR3 is TGTGCCAGCAGCCGAGGGACAGGGGGCGCCGCCAGAGATACGCAGTATTTT. Translated, it gives CASSRGTGGAARDTQYF. The full variable domain, its missing parts supplied by reference TRBV7-3 and TRBJ2-3, is GAGVSQTPSNKVTEKGKYVELRCDPISGHTALYWYRQSLGQGPEFLIYFQGTGAADDSGLPNDRFFAVRPEGSVSTLKIQRTERGDSAVYLCASSRGTGGAARDTQYFGPGTRLTVL.

The chain employs TRBV2 and TRBJ1-1; weak D call: TRBD1 (6 bases). V was cut by 3 bases and J by 5 bases, with 13 bases left in between. The V gene's germline CDR1 is SNHLY and CDR2 FYNNEI. The CDR3 totals 14 residues. The CDR3 nucleotides read TGTGCCAGCAGTGATTCGGGGGGCGGGACTGAAGCTTTCTTT. As protein: CASSDSGGGTEAFF.

This chain connects TRBV5-1 to TRBJ2-1; 13 bases fit TRBD2. Germline V gene data show CDR1 as SGHRS and CDR2 as YFSETQ. V was pared by 0 bases and J by 11 bases, with 5 bases of the junction left unmatched. This CDR3 has 15 residues. CDR3: CASSLGLAGGGQQFF. The CDR3 bases are TGCGCCAGCAGCTTGGGACTAGCGGGAGGTGGACAGCAGTTCTTC.

This chain links TRBV27 with TRBJ2-3, with D perhaps matching TRBD1 (6 bases). Deletions cut 6 bases from V and 0 bases from J, with 16 bases between. This CDR3 has 16 amino acids. Germline V lookup: CDR1 MNHEY, CDR2 SMNVEV (reference sequence). The CDR3 coding sequence is TGTGCCAGCAGCCCCAAGGCAGGGGTAAGCACAGATACGCAGTATTTT. It yields the protein CASSPKAGVSTDTQYF.

V and J are TRBV19 and TRBJ2-3, with D possibly matching TRBD1 (5 bases). The CDR3 covers 15 residues. Germline assignment: CDR1 LNHDA and CDR2 SQIVND (reference sequence). V lost 3 bases and J lost 2, with 12 bases in between. The CDR3 protein is CASSMTDISTDTQYF. In DNA form, the CDR3 reads TGTGCCAGTAGTATGACAGACATTTCCACAGATACGCAGTATTTT. The full variable domain, with the rest looked up from reference TRBV19 and TRBJ2-3, is DGGITQSPKYLFRKEGQNVTLSCEQNLNHDAMYWYRQDPGQGLRLIYYSQIVNDFQKGDIAEGYSVSREKKESFPLTVTSAQKNPTAFYLCASSMTDISTDTQYFGPGTRLTVL.

The chain couples TRBV19 to TRBJ1-4, with 7 bases aligning to TRBD1. Germline values: CDR1 LNHDA, CDR2 SQIVND (reference sequence). This CDR3 is built from 16 residues. The V and J ends lost 4 bases and 6 bases, in that order; junction bases with no gene match: 11. CDR3 nucleotide sequence: TGTGCCAGTAGTAAAATCCGACAGGGTAGTGATGAAAAACTGTTTTTT. It is translated as CASSKIRQGSDEKLFF.

This clone was counted between two and nine times. The gene calls are TRBV18 and TRBJ1-5; 7 bases line up with TRBD1. Germline values: CDR1 KGHSH, CDR2 LQKENI. CDR3 length equals 15 residues. V dropped 2 bases and J dropped 7; count of bases not matched to a gene: 8. DNA for the CDR3: TGTGCCAGCTCACCAACGAGACAGGGAAGCCAGCCCCAGCATTTT. Translating it yields CASSPTRQGSQPQHF.

The genes are TRBV27 and TRBJ1-2, with D possibly matching TRBD1 (6 bases). CDR3 length: 15 residues. Trimming took 5 bases from V and 4 from J, leaving 17 bases between them. Germline V gene sequence: CDR1 MNHEY, CDR2 SMNVEV (reference sequence). DNA for the CDR3: TGTGCCAGCAGTAAACTGGACAGTGAAGGCTATGGCTACACCTTC. It yields the protein CASSKLDSEGYGYTF.

The rearrangement links TRBV18 to TRBJ1-4; unclear D gene. V lost 3 bases, J lost 0 bases, and 5 bases lay in between. Germline CDR1 reads KGHSH; CDR2 reads LQKENI. The CDR3 spans 14 residues. DNA of the CDR3: TGTGCCAGCTCACCCGGGACAACTAATGAAAAACTGTTTTTT. This sequence encodes CASSPGTTNEKLFF.

The V call is TRBV28, the J call TRBJ2-5; 7 bases map to TRBD1. The CDR3 extends over 14 amino acids. The germline V gene has CDR1 MDHEN and CDR2 SYDVKM. The V gene end was trimmed by 5 bases and the J gene end by 2 bases; junction bases not matched to a gene: 5. CDR3 sequence: CASSLRQGQETQYF. As DNA, the CDR3 is TGTGCCAGCAGTCTTCGACAGGGACAAGAGACCCAGTACTTC. Supplemented by reference TRBV28 and TRBJ2-5, the full variable domain reads DVKVTQSSRYLVKRTGEKVFLECVQDMDHENMFWYRQDPGLGLRLIYFSYDVKMKEKGDIPEGYSVSREKKERFSLILESASTNQTSMYLCASSLRQGQETQYFGPGTRLLVL.

The chain links TRBV30 to TRBJ2-1, with unresolved D. V gave up 0 bases and J gave up 9 bases, with 6 bases separating them. The CDR3 length is 11 residues. In germline, CDR1 is GTSNPN, CDR2 SVGIG (reference sequence). The CDR3 sequence is CAWSVYGEQFF. CDR3 nucleotide sequence: TGTGCCTGGAGTGTATACGGTGAGCAGTTCTTC.